This TCR beta chain derives from a study of T cells in narcolepsy. On the study more broadly: Healthy controls were enrolled alongside patients with narcolepsy type 1 or type 2.

Concerning this clone: What it binds is not known.

The table came from immunoSEQ multiplex PCR; TCRdb's copy has only in-frame clones and leaves some out. The data hold about 30,000 clones, with less than 90% observed a single time. Study-wide results and limits: Same-patient CSF and blood CD4+ T cell clonotypes included HCRT-specific and TRIB2-specific autoreactive ones. In some patient and control memory CD4+ samples, autoreactive clones were absent. Healthy controls reportedly lacked the autoreactive clonotypes serially found in patients' blood.

Input material: CD45RA- memory CD4+ T cells from PBMCs. The clonotype originates from a human donor with narcolepsy.

For the CDR3, the DNA is TGTGCCAGCACCCCGGGTGGGGGCAATCAGCCCCAGCATTTT. This sequence encodes CASTPGGGNQPQHF. The rearrangement uses TRBV6-1 and TRBJ1-5; D remains unclear. Germline values: CDR1 MNHNS, CDR2 SASEGT. With 7 bases removed from V and 2 bases from J, the gap between germline ends came to 12 bases. CDR3 length: 14 residues.